These T cell receptor beta chains were read from a single sample in a study of T-cell reconstitution after alpha-beta-depleted transplantation in children. TCRdb redid the calling of the PCR reads with MiXCR, one entry per CDR3 protein. This table has under 450,000 distinct CDR3 sequences, roughly 16% appearing once. The sequenced sample was PBMCs, mostly from graft donor cells, obtained 360 days after TCRalphabeta/CD19-depleted stem cell transplant. These receptors came from a boy younger than two who had a stem cell transplant for Wiskott-Aldrich syndrome, so the T cells may come from the graft donor. Each CDR3 is given with its conserved first and last residue. D genes are given only for firm matches. Clone size is given for some rows only: seen once, a few or many times, or a class if the clone is expanded.

j_gene: TRBJ2-5
d_gene: NA
len: 14
v_gene: TRBV29-1
abundance: NA
CDR3aa: CSAQVAGRKETQYF
CDR3nt: TGCAGCGCCCAAGTGGCTGGGCGAAAGGAGACCCAGTACTTC

j_gene: TRBJ2-7
d_gene: TRBD1
len: 18
v_gene: TRBV28
abundance: NA
CDR3aa: CASSLSNNPGQRDYEQYF
CDR3nt: TGTGCCAGCAGTTTATCTAACAATCCGGGACAGCGCGACTACGAGCAGTACTTC

j_gene: TRBJ2-3
d_gene: TRBD2
len: 15
v_gene: TRBV20-1
abundance: few
CDR3aa: CSAPGLAGGTDTQYF
CDR3nt: TGCAGTGCTCCGGGACTAGCGGGAGGCACAGATACGCAGTATTTT

j_gene: TRBJ2-1
d_gene: TRBD2
len: 15
v_gene: TRBV5-1
abundance: NA
CDR3aa: CASSWERGGRNEQFF
CDR3nt: TGCGCCAGCAGCTGGGAGCGGGGGGGCCGTAATGAGCAGTTCTTC

j_gene: TRBJ2-1
d_gene: NA
len: 13
v_gene: TRBV9
abundance: NA
CDR3aa: CASSGAGLGEQFF
CDR3nt: TGTGCCAGCAGCGGAGCGGGTCTGGGGGAGCAGTTCTTC

j_gene: TRBJ2-2
d_gene: NA
len: 17
v_gene: TRBV5-1
abundance: NA
CDR3aa: CASTTRWAAGNTGELFF
CDR3nt: TGCGCCAGCACCACCCGGTGGGCAGCTGGGAACACCGGGGAGCTGTTTTTT

j_gene: TRBJ2-2
d_gene: NA
len: 18
v_gene: TRBV2
abundance: many
CDR3aa: CASSEWSRGGVNTGELFF
CDR3nt: TGTGCCAGCAGTGAATGGAGTAGGGGCGGGGTTAACACCGGGGAGCTGTTTTTT

j_gene: TRBJ2-7
d_gene: TRBD1
len: 15
v_gene: TRBV4-3
abundance: many
CDR3aa: CASSQDRDRFYEQYF
CDR3nt: TGCGCCAGCAGCCAAGACCGGGACAGGTTCTACGAGCAGTACTTC

j_gene: TRBJ2-5
d_gene: NA
len: 17
v_gene: TRBV4-3
abundance: few
CDR3aa: CASSQDLGTGGGETQYF
CDR3nt: TGCGCCAGCAGCCAAGATCTTGGCACAGGGGGGGGAGAGACCCAGTACTTC

j_gene: TRBJ2-5
d_gene: TRBD2
len: 13
v_gene: TRBV19
abundance: NA
CDR3aa: CATGRREGETQYF
CDR3nt: TGTGCCACCGGCCGCAGGGAGGGGGAGACCCAGTACTTC

j_gene: TRBJ2-7
d_gene: TRBD1
len: 16
v_gene: TRBV10-2
abundance: NA
CDR3aa: CASRSGQGGEAYEQYF
CDR3nt: TGCGCCAGCAGATCGGGACAGGGTGGTGAGGCCTACGAGCAGTACTTC

j_gene: TRBJ2-5
d_gene: NA
len: 12
v_gene: TRBV29-1
abundance: few
CDR3aa: CSVESSQETQYF
CDR3nt: TGCAGCGTTGAAAGCTCCCAAGAGACCCAGTACTTC

j_gene: TRBJ2-7
d_gene: TRBD1
len: 14
v_gene: TRBV4-3
abundance: few
CDR3aa: CASSPRDSTYEQYF
CDR3nt: TGCGCCAGCAGCCCTCGGGACAGTACCTACGAGCAGTACTTC

j_gene: TRBJ2-1
d_gene: TRBD2
len: 17
v_gene: TRBV4-1
abundance: NA
CDR3aa: CASSQPLLAGGHNEQFF
CDR3nt: TGCGCCAGCAGCCAACCCTTACTAGCGGGGGGGCACAATGAGCAGTTCTTC

j_gene: TRBJ2-7
d_gene: TRBD2
len: 13
v_gene: TRBV10-3
abundance: few
CDR3aa: CAIRTSGNYEQYF
CDR3nt: TGTGCCATCCGGACTAGCGGGAATTACGAGCAGTACTTC

j_gene: TRBJ2-7
d_gene: NA
len: 16
v_gene: TRBV15
abundance: few
CDR3aa: CATSRSPPFRRYEQYF
CDR3nt: TGTGCCACCAGCAGATCGCCCCCATTTAGACGCTACGAGCAGTACTTC

j_gene: TRBJ2-5
d_gene: NA
len: 15
v_gene: TRBV6-5
abundance: NA
CDR3aa: CASSYGWAPQETQYF
CDR3nt: TGTGCCAGCAGTTACGGATGGGCACCTCAAGAGACCCAGTACTTC

j_gene: TRBJ2-7
d_gene: NA
len: 14
v_gene: TRBV5-1
abundance: few
CDR3aa: CASSLAYGAYEQYF
CDR3nt: TGCGCCAGCAGCTTGGCTTACGGGGCCTACGAGCAGTACTTC

j_gene: TRBJ2-3
d_gene: NA
len: 17
v_gene: TRBV21-1
abundance: few
CDR3aa: CASSPRSGSYCTDTQYF
CDR3nt: TGTGCCAGCAGCCCCCGCAGCGGGAGTTACTGCACAGATACGCAGTATTTT

j_gene: TRBJ2-1
d_gene: NA
len: 15
v_gene: TRBV6-2/TRBV6-3
abundance: NA
CDR3aa: CASSMDPLAYNEQFF
CDR3nt: TGTGCCAGCAGTATGGACCCTTTGGCCTACAATGAGCAGTTCTTC

j_gene: TRBJ2-7
d_gene: NA
len: 12
v_gene: TRBV12-3/TRBV12-4
abundance: few
CDR3aa: CASRRAQTEQYF
CDR3nt: TGTGCCAGCAGGAGAGCGCAGACCGAGCAGTACTTC

j_gene: TRBJ2-5
d_gene: NA
len: 14
v_gene: TRBV5-6
abundance: few
CDR3aa: CASTEHDRQETQYF
CDR3nt: TGTGCCAGCACCGAACATGACAGGCAAGAGACCCAGTACTTC

j_gene: TRBJ2-5
d_gene: NA
len: 14
v_gene: TRBV5-1
abundance: few
CDR3aa: CASSKRLVQETQYF
CDR3nt: TGCGCCAGCAGCAAGAGACTAGTGCAAGAGACCCAGTACTTC

j_gene: TRBJ2-3
d_gene: TRBD1
len: 15
v_gene: TRBV12-3/TRBV12-4
abundance: NA
CDR3aa: CASRRRTGYTDTQYF
CDR3nt: TGTGCCAGCAGGCGAAGGACAGGATACACAGATACGCAGTATTTT

j_gene: TRBJ2-7
d_gene: NA
len: 15
v_gene: TRBV20-1
abundance: few
CDR3aa: CSASVVQGYSYEQYF
CDR3nt: TGCAGTGCTAGTGTCGTGCAGGGATACTCCTACGAGCAGTACTTC

j_gene: TRBJ2-2
d_gene: NA
len: 12
v_gene: TRBV3-1
abundance: NA
CDR3aa: CASSQYPGELFF
CDR3nt: TGTGCCAGCAGCCAATACCCCGGGGAGCTGTTTTTT

j_gene: TRBJ2-5
d_gene: TRBD2
len: 15
v_gene: TRBV5-6
abundance: many
CDR3aa: CASSFGASGGWTQYF
CDR3nt: TGTGCCAGCAGCTTTGGGGCTAGCGGGGGATGGACCCAGTACTTC

j_gene: TRBJ2-1
d_gene: NA
len: 19
v_gene: TRBV29-1
abundance: many
CDR3aa: CSVEVPRLTTTLSYNEQFF
CDR3nt: TGCAGCGTTGAAGTACCGCGACTAACGACAACACTTTCCTACAATGAGCAGTTCTTC

j_gene: TRBJ2-1
d_gene: NA
len: 14
v_gene: TRBV29-1
abundance: few
CDR3aa: CSVLRDNLYNEQFF
CDR3nt: TGCAGCGTCCTCCGGGACAACCTGTACAATGAGCAGTTCTTC

j_gene: TRBJ2-5
d_gene: NA
len: 12
v_gene: TRBV20-1
abundance: few
CDR3aa: CSAATEQETQYF
CDR3nt: TGCAGTGCTGCGACAGAGCAAGAGACCCAGTACTTC

j_gene: TRBJ2-1
d_gene: TRBD2
len: 18
v_gene: TRBV5-1
abundance: few
CDR3aa: CASSLVASGGRGYNEQFF
CDR3nt: TGCGCCAGCAGCTTGGTAGCTAGCGGGGGCCGGGGCTACAATGAGCAGTTCTTC

j_gene: TRBJ2-1
d_gene: NA
len: 15
v_gene: TRBV7-9
abundance: few
CDR3aa: CASSSAVGTPHEQFF
CDR3nt: TGTGCCAGCAGCTCCGCTGTGGGGACACCCCACGAGCAGTTCTTC

j_gene: TRBJ1-1
d_gene: TRBD1
len: 13
v_gene: TRBV27
abundance: NA
CDR3aa: CASRGQGAGEAFF
CDR3nt: TGTGCCAGCAGGGGACAGGGGGCAGGAGAAGCTTTCTTT

j_gene: TRBJ2-3
d_gene: TRBD1
len: 15
v_gene: TRBV18
abundance: once
CDR3aa: CASSATGVATDTQYF
CDR3nt: TGTGCCAGCTCAGCCACAGGGGTGGCTACAGATACGCAGTATTTT

j_gene: TRBJ1-1
d_gene: TRBD1
len: 15
v_gene: TRBV29-1
abundance: NA
CDR3aa: CSVEDQVGGMSEAFF
CDR3nt: TGCAGCGTTGAAGATCAAGTAGGGGGCATGTCTGAAGCTTTCTTT

j_gene: TRBJ2-7
d_gene: NA
len: 13
v_gene: TRBV7-9
abundance: many
CDR3aa: CASSLLDGHEQYF
CDR3nt: TGTGCCAGCAGCTTACTGGATGGCCACGAGCAGTACTTC

j_gene: TRBJ2-5
d_gene: NA
len: 16
v_gene: TRBV21-1
abundance: NA
CDR3aa: CASSKEGARGQETQYF
CDR3nt: TGTGCCAGCAGCAAAGAAGGGGCCAGGGGCCAAGAGACCCAGTACTTC

j_gene: TRBJ2-5
d_gene: NA
len: 14
v_gene: TRBV15
abundance: few
CDR3aa: CATSRRQGGETQYF
CDR3nt: TGTGCCACCAGCAGAAGACAGGGAGGAGAGACCCAGTACTTC

j_gene: TRBJ1-2
d_gene: NA
len: 16
v_gene: TRBV5-1
abundance: NA
CDR3aa: CASSSHSGSTGYGYTF
CDR3nt: TGCGCCAGCAGCTCTCATTCCGGGTCAACCGGCTATGGCTACACCTTC

j_gene: TRBJ2-3
d_gene: NA
len: 14
v_gene: TRBV7-9
abundance: NA
CDR3aa: CASSPRTYTDTQYF
CDR3nt: TGTGCCAGCAGCCCGAGGACCTACACAGATACGCAGTATTTT

j_gene: TRBJ2-5
d_gene: TRBD1
len: 18
v_gene: TRBV11-2
abundance: NA
CDR3aa: CASSLDLTGTGDLETQYF
CDR3nt: TGTGCCAGCAGCTTAGACTTGACCGGGACAGGGGATCTGGAGACCCAGTACTTC

j_gene: TRBJ2-7
d_gene: TRBD1
len: 15
v_gene: TRBV10-3
abundance: few
CDR3aa: CAISLRDRVAYEQYF
CDR3nt: TGTGCCATCAGTCTACGGGACAGGGTTGCTTACGAGCAGTACTTC

j_gene: TRBJ2-3
d_gene: NA
len: 12
v_gene: TRBV20-1
abundance: NA
CDR3aa: CSARDIQDTQYF
CDR3nt: TGCAGTGCTAGAGATATCCAAGATACGCAGTATTTT

j_gene: TRBJ2-5
d_gene: TRBD2
len: 15
v_gene: TRBV29-1
abundance: NA
CDR3aa: CSVQGLLAGQETQYF
CDR3nt: TGCAGCGTCCAGGGATTGCTAGCGGGGCAAGAGACCCAGTACTTC

j_gene: TRBJ2-5
d_gene: NA
len: 12
v_gene: TRBV30
abundance: NA
CDR3aa: CAWKMPQETQYF
CDR3nt: TGTGCCTGGAAGATGCCGCAGGAGACCCAGTACTTC

j_gene: TRBJ1-2
d_gene: TRBD1
len: 14
v_gene: TRBV12-3/TRBV12-4
abundance: NA
CDR3aa: CASSLSGQGYGYTF
CDR3nt: TGTGCCAGCAGTTTGTCGGGACAGGGTTATGGCTACACCTTC

j_gene: TRBJ2-3
d_gene: NA
len: 14
v_gene: TRBV7-8
abundance: NA
CDR3aa: CASHGVGGVDTQYF
CDR3nt: TGTGCCAGCCACGGTGTGGGAGGAGTAGATACGCAGTATTTT

j_gene: TRBJ2-1
d_gene: NA
len: 17
v_gene: TRBV20-1
abundance: few
CDR3aa: CSARDPQMIVRYNEQFF
CDR3nt: TGCAGTGCTAGAGATCCCCAAATGATAGTACGGTACAATGAGCAGTTCTTC

j_gene: TRBJ2-6
d_gene: NA
len: 18
v_gene: TRBV11-1
abundance: few
CDR3aa: CASSLLAGKSSGANVLTF
CDR3nt: TGTGCCAGCAGCTTATTAGCAGGGAAGTCCTCTGGGGCCAACGTCCTGACTTTC

j_gene: TRBJ2-1
d_gene: NA
len: 15
v_gene: TRBV12-3/TRBV12-4
abundance: few
CDR3aa: CASIGIAEGYNEQFF
CDR3nt: TGTGCCAGCATAGGGATCGCGGAAGGATACAATGAGCAGTTCTTC

j_gene: TRBJ2-5
d_gene: NA
len: 12
v_gene: TRBV30
abundance: NA
CDR3aa: CAWKVGRETQYF
CDR3nt: TGTGCCTGGAAGGTTGGAAGAGAGACCCAGTACTTC

j_gene: TRBJ2-1
d_gene: TRBD2
len: 14
v_gene: TRBV25-1
abundance: few
CDR3aa: CASSRGTSGGRMFF
CDR3nt: TGTGCCAGCTCGAGGGGGACTAGCGGGGGCCGGATGTTCTTC